The source of this T cell receptor (beta chain) is a study of blood T cell repertoires in COVID-19. Whole-study context: Both acute and convalescent COVID-19 samples were obtained from the United States, Italy and Spain. From T cells, B-cell-depleted T cells, or PBMCs came the material, which was cDNA or gDNA.

The CDR3 contains 13 residues. In germline, CDR1 is MNHEY, CDR2 SVGAGI. The V and J ends lost 8 bases and 1 base respectively, with 11 bases between them. Authors' data handling: Amplified reference gene primers provided the basis for estimating nucleated cell counts. The data were produced by immunoSEQ multiplex PCR, yet TCRdb's version contains in-frame clones alone and is incomplete. The V and J calls and clone size are taken from that table; D and trimming were inferred from the DNA. The table shows about 150,000 clones, with approximately 86% occurring only once. This sequence was found in a man aged 50 or older with active or convalescent COVID-19. The specimen sequenced was peripheral blood. The rearrangement uses TRBV6-5 and TRBJ2-5, with D possibly TRBD2 on 5 matching bases. This CDR3 reads CASGKTIQETQYF. The CDR3 nucleotides read TGTGCCAGCGGCAAGACTATCCAAGAGACCCAGTACTTC.